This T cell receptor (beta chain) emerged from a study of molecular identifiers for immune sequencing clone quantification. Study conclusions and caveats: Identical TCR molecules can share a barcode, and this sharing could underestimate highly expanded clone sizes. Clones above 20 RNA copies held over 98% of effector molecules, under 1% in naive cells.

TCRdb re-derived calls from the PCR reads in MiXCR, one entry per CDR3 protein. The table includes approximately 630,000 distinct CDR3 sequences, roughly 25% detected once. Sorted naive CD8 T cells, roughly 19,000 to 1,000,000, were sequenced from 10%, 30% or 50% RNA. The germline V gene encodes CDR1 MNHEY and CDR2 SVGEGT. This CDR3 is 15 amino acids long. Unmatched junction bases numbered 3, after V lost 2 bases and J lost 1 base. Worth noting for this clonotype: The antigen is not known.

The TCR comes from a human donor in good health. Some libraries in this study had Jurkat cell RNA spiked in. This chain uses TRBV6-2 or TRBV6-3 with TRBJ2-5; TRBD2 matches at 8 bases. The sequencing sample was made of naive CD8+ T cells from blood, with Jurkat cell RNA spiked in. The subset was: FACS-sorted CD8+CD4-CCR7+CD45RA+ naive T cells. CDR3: CASSYAGGSQETQYF. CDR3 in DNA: TGTGCCAGCAGTTACGCGGGAGGAAGCCAAGAGACCCAGTACTTC.